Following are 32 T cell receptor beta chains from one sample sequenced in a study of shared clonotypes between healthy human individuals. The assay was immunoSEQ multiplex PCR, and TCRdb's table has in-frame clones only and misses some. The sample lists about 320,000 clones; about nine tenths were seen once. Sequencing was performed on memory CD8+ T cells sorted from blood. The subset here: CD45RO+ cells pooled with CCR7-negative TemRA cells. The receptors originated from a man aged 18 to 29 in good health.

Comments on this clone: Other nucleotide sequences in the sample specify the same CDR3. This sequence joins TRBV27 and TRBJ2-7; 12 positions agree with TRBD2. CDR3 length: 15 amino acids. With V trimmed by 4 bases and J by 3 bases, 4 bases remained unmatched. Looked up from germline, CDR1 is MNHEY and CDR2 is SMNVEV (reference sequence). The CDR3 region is CASSSRTSGVYEQYF. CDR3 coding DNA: TGTGCCAGCAGTTCCAGGACTAGCGGGGTCTACGAGCAGTACTTC.

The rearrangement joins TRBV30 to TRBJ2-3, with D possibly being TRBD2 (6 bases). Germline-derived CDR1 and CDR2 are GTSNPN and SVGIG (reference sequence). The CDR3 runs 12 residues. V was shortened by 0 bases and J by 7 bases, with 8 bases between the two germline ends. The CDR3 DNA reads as TGTGCCTGGAGTGTCTGGACTAATACGCAGTATTTT. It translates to CAWSVWTNTQYF.

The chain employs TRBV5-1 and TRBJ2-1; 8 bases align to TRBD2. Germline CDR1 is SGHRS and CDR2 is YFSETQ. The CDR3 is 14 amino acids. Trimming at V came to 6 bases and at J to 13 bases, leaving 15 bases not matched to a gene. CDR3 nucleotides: TGCGCCAGCACCTTTGACAGCGGGGGCCCCAACCAGTTCTTC. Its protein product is CASTFDSGGPNQFF.

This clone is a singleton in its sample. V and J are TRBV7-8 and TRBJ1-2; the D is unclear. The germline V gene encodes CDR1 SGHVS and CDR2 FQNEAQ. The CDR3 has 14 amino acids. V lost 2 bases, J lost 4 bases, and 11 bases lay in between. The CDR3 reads CASSLNNGVYGYTF. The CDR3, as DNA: TGTGCCAGCAGCTTAAATAATGGGGTCTATGGCTACACCTTC.

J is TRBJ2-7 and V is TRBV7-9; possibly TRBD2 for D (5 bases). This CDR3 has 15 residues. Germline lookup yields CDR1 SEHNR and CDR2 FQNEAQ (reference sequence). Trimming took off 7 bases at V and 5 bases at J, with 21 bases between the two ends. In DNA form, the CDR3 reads TGTGCCAGCACCCCACTCCTGGAGGTTCAGCACGAGCAGTACTTC. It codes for CASTPLLEVQHEQYF.

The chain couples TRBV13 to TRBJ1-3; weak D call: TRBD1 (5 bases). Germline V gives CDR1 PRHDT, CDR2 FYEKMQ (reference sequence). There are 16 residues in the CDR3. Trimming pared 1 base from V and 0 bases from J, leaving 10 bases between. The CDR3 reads CASSLEGEHSGNTIYF. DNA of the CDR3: TGTGCCAGCAGCTTAGAAGGGGAACACTCTGGAAACACCATATATTTT.

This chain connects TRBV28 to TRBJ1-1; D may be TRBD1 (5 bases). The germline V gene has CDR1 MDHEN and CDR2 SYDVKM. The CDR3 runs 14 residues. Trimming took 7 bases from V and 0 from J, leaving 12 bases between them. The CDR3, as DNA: TGTGCCAGCAAACGGGGGTACCTGAACACTGAAGCTTTCTTT. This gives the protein CASKRGYLNTEAFF.

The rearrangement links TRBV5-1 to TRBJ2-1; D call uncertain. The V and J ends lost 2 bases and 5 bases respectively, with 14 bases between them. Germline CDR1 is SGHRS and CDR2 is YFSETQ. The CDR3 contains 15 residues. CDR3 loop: CASSFSPGYNNEQFF. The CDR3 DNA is TGCGCCAGCAGCTTTAGCCCCGGGTACAACAATGAGCAGTTCTTC.

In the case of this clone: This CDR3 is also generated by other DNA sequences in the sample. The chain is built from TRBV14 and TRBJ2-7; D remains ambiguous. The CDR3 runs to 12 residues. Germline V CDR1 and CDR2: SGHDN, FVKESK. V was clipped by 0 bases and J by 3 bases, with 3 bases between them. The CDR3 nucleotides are TGTGCCAGCAGCCAAGATGGCTACGAGCAGTACTTC. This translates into CASSQDGYEQYF.

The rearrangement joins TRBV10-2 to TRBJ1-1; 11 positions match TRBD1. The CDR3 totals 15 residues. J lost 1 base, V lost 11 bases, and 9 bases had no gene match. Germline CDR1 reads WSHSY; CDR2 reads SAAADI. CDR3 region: CAAGQGAFGNTEAFF. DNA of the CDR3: TGCGCCGCCGGACAGGGGGCCTTTGGGAACACTGAAGCTTTCTTT.

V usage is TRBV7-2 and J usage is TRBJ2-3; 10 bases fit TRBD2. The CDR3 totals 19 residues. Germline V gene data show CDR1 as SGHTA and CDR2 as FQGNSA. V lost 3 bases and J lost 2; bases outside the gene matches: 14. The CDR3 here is CASSFPIAGGLGPTDTQYF. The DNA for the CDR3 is TGTGCCAGCAGCTTCCCAATAGCGGGGGGCCTGGGGCCCACAGATACGCAGTATTTT.

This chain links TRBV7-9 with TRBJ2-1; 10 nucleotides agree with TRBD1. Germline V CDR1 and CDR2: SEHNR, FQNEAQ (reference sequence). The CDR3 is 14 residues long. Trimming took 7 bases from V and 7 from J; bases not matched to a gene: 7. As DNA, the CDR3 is TGTGCCAGCACCTACGAGGACAGGGGGAATGAGCAGTTCTTC. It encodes CASTYEDRGNEQFF.

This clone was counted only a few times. The CDR3 coding sequence is TGTGCCAGCAGCTCCCCGATTTCGGGGAACTATGGCTACACCTTC. Residues: CASSSPISGNYGYTF. The rearrangement uses TRBV5-4 and TRBJ1-2; unclear D gene. The length of the CDR3 is 15 residues. Germline CDR1 reads SGHNT; CDR2 reads YYREEE (reference sequence). The germline V and J ends were trimmed by 3 bases and 2 bases, with 14 bases remaining between them.

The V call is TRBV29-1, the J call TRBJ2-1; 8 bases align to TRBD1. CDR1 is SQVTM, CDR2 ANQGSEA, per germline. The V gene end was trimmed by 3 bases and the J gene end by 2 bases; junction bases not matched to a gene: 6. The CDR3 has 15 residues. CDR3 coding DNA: TGCAGCGTTGAGTTGGTACAGGGGGCCTACAATGAGCAGTTCTTC. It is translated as CSVELVQGAYNEQFF.

The CDR3 loop is CASSALDAQYF. DNA of the CDR3: TGTGCCAGCAGCGCGCTAGATGCGCAGTACTTC. V usage is TRBV7-8 and J usage is TRBJ2-7, with D unclear. The CDR3 totals 11 residues. The germline CDR1 and CDR2 sequences are SGHVS and FQNEAQ. V lost 5 bases to trimming and J lost 9 bases, with 11 bases between them.

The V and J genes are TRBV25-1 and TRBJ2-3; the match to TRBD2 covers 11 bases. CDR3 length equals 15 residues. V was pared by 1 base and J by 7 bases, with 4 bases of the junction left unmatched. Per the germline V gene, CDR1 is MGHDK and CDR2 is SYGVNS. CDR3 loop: CASSELAGGPYTQYF. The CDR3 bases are TGTGCCAGCAGTGAATTAGCGGGGGGGCCATATACGCAGTATTTT.

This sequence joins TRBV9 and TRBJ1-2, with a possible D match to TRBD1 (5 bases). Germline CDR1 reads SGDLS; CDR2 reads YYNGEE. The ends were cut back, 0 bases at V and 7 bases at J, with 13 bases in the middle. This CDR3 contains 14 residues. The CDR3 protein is CASSVGRQGLGYTF. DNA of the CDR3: TGTGCCAGCAGCGTAGGGCGGCAGGGACTTGGCTACACCTTC.

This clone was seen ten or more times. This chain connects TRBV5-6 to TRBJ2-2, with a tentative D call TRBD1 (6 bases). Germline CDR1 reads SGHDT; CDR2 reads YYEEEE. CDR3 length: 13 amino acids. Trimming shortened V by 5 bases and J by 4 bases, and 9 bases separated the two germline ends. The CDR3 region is CASRDSLTGELFF. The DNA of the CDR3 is TGTGCCAGCAGGGACAGTCTCACCGGGGAGCTGTTTTTT.

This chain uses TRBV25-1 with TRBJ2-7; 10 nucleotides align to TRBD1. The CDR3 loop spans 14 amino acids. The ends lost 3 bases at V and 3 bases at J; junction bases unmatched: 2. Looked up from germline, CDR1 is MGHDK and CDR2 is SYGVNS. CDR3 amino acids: CASSETGGFYEQYF. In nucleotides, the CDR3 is TGTGCCAGCAGTGAGACAGGGGGCTTCTACGAGCAGTACTTC.

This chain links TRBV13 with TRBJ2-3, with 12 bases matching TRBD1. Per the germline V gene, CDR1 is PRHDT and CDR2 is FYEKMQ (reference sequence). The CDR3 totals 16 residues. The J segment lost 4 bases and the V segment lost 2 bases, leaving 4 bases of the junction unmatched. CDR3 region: CASSLRDRGRADTQYF. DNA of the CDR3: TGTGCCAGCAGCTTAAGGGACAGGGGGCGCGCAGATACGCAGTATTTT.

The CDR3 spells CASSQAIGQGVNEQYF. CDR3 coding DNA: TGCGCCAGCAGCCAAGCGATAGGACAGGGGGTGAACGAGCAGTACTTC. The chain carries TRBV4-1 and TRBJ2-7; 10 bases map to TRBD1. With 1 base clipped from V and 5 bases from J, the junction kept 8 bases outside the gene matches. Germline loops: CDR1 MGHRA, CDR2 YSYEKL. The CDR3 contains 16 residues.

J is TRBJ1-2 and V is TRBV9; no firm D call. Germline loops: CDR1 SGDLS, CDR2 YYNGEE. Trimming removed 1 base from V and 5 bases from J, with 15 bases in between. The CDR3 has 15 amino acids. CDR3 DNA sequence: TGTGCCAGCAGCGTATCTCCAGGCTCGGCGTATGGCTACACCTTC. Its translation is CASSVSPGSAYGYTF.

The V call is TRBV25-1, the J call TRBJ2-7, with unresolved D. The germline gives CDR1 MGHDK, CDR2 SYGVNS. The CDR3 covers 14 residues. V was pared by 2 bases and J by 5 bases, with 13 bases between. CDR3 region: CASSELGRQNEQYF. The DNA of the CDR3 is TGTGCCAGCAGTGAACTCGGTAGGCAGAACGAGCAGTACTTC.

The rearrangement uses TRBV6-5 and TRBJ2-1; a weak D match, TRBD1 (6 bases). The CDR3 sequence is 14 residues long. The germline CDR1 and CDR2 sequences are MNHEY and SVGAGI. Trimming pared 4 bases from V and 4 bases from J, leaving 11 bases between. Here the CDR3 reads CASSLQGLYNEQFF. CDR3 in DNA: TGTGCCAGCAGTTTACAGGGATTATACAATGAGCAGTTCTTC.

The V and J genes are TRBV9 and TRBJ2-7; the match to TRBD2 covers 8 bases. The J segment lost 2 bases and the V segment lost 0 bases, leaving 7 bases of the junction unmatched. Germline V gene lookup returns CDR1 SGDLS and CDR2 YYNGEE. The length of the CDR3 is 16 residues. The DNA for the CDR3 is TGTGCCAGCAGCGTAGGGCCTAGCGGGCTACCCTACGAGCAGTACTTC. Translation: CASSVGPSGLPYEQYF.

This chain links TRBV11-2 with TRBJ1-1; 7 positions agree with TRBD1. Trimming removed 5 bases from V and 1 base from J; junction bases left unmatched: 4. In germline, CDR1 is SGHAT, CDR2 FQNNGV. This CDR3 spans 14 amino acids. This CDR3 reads CASSPWTGNTEAFF. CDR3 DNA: TGTGCCAGCAGCCCCTGGACAGGGAACACTGAAGCTTTCTTT.

CDR3 residues: CASSPGTLNSGNTIYF. The CDR3 region has the DNA TGTGCCAGCTCGCCCGGGACTCTGAACTCTGGAAACACCATATATTTT. The chain combines TRBV9 with TRBJ1-3; D may be TRBD1 (5 bases). This CDR3 is 16 amino acids long. The V gene's germline CDR1 is SGDLS and CDR2 YYNGEE. V lost 7 bases, J lost 0 bases, and 17 bases lay in between.

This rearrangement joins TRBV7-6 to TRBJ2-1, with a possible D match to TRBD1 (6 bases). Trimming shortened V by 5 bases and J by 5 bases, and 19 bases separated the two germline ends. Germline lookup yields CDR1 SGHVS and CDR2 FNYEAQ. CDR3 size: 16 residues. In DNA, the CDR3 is TGTGCCAGCAGCCAGACCGCGGCACCAGGGGACAATGAGCAGTTCTTC. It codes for CASSQTAAPGDNEQFF.

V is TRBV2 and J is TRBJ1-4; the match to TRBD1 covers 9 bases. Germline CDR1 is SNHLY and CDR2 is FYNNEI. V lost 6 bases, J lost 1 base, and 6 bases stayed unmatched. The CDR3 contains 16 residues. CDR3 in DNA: TGTGCCAGCAGGGTCGACAGGGGGGGAACTAATGAAAAACTGTTTTTT. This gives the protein CASRVDRGGTNEKLFF.

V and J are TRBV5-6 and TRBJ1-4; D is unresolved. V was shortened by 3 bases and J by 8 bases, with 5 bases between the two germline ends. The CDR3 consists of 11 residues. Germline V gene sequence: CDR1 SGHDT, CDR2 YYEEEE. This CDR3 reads CASSSGEKLFF. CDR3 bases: TGTGCCAGCAGCTCCGGGGAAAAACTGTTTTTT.

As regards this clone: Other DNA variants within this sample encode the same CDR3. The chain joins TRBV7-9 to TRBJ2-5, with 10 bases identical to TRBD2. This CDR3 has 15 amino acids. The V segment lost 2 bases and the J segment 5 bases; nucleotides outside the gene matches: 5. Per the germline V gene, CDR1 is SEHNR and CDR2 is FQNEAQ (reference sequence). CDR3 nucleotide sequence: TGTGCCAGCAGCTTATTCGCTAGCGGGGGCGAGACCCAGTACTTC. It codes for CASSLFASGGETQYF.

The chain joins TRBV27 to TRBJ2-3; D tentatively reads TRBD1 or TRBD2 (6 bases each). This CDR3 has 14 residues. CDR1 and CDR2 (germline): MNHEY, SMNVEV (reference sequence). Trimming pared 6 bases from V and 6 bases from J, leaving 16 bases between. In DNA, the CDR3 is TGTGCCAGCAGCTTAGGGGGGCCGGGGGATACGCAGTATTTT. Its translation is CASSLGGPGDTQYF.